This T cell receptor beta chain was recorded in a study of blood T cell repertoires in COVID-19. CDR1 and CDR2 from the germline V gene are MNHEY and SMNVEV (reference sequence). The CDR3 covers 14 residues. With 7 bases removed from V and 5 bases from J, the gap between germline ends came to 17 bases. This clone was seen more than once but under ten times. Some clones are missing from TCRdb's copy, which holds only in-frame ones; the method was immunoSEQ multiplex PCR. The table records some 230,000 clones, 80% to 90% of them present only once. This clonotype was obtained from a man aged 45-65 years who had recovered from COVID-19. The specimen sequenced was peripheral blood. The chain links TRBV27 to TRBJ1-1, with D possibly TRBD1 on 6 matching bases. CDR3 protein: CASTPWGGGTEAFF. DNA for the CDR3: TGTGCCAGCACCCCTTGGGGGGGCGGAACTGAAGCTTTCTTT.